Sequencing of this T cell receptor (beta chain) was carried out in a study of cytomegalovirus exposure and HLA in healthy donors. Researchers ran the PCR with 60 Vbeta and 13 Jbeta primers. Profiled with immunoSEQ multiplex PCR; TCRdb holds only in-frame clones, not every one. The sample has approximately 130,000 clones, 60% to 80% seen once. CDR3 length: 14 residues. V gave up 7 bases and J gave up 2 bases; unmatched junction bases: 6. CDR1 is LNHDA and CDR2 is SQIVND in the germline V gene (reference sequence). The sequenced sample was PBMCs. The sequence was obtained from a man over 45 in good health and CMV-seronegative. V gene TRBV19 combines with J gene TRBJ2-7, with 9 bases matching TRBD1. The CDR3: CASNPGQGPYEQYF. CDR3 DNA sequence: TGTGCCAGTAACCCGGGACAGGGTCCCTACGAGCAGTACTTC. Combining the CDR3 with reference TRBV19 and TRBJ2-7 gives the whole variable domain DGGITQSPKYLFRKEGQNVTLSCEQNLNHDAMYWYRQDPGQGLRLIYYSQIVNDFQKGDIAEGYSVSREKKESFPLTVTSAQKNPTAFYLCASNPGQGPYEQYFGPGTRLTVT.